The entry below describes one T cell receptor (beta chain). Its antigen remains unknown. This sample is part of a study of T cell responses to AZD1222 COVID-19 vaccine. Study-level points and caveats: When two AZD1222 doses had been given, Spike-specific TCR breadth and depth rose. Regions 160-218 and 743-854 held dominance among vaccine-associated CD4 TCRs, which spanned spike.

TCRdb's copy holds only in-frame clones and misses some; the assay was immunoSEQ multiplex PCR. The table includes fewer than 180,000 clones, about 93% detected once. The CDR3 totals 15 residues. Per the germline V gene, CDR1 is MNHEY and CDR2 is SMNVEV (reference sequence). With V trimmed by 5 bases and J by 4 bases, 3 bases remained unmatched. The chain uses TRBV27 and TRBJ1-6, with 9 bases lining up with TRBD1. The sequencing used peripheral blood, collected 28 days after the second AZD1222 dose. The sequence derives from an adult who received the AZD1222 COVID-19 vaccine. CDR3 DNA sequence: TGTGCCAGCAGTCCTGGGACAGGGTATAATTCACCCCTCCACTTT. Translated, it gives CASSPGTGYNSPLHF.